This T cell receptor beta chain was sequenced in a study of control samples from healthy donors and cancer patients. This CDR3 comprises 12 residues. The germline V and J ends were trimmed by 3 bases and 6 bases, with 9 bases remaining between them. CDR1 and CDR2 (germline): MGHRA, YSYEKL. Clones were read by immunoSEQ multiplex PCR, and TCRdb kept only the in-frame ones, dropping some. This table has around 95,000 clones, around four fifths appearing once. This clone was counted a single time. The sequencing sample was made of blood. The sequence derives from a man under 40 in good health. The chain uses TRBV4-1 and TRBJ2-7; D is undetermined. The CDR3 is CASSQGSSEQYF. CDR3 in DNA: TGCGCCAGCAGCCAGGGGTCCAGCGAGCAGTACTTC.